Listed below are T cell receptor beta chains from one sample, sequenced in a study of Ad26.COV2.S vaccination and SARS-CoV-2 variants. Sequencing used immunoSEQ multiplex PCR; TCRdb keeps in-frame clones, though not all of them. Found here are about 420,000 clones, around nine tenths of them singletons; the top ten hold about 4%. The sequences come from peripheral blood, collected in a trial of Ad26.COV2.S vaccine versus placebo. Receptors originate from a person aged 18 to 59 who received the Ad26.COV2.S COVID-19 vaccine or a placebo. Each CDR3 is given with its conserved first and last residue.

CASSEAGTGDRQYF | TRBJ2-7 | TRBV6-1
CASSYVAGKETQYF | TRBJ2-5 | TRBV6-5
CASSLAGTDPNYGYTF | TRBJ1-2 | TRBV11-2
CASSAYAGDTDTQYF | TRBJ2-3 | TRBV9
CASSSPGGLTQYF | TRBJ2-3 | TRBV12-3/TRBV12-4
CASSFRGGKETQYF | TRBJ2-5 | TRBV28
CASSQARGSREKLFF | TRBJ1-4 | TRBV4-1
CASSGGSYMNTEAFF | TRBJ1-1 | TRBV28
CASSPRRFEKLFF | TRBJ1-4 | TRBV18
CASSTSGDTGRDYEQYF | TRBJ2-7 | TRBV7-2
CASSPGYGSWAGELFF | TRBJ2-2 | TRBV19
CATWTGDLTGNTEAFF | TRBJ1-1 | TRBV19